This T cell receptor (beta chain) was recovered during a study of cytomegalovirus exposure and HLA in healthy donors. Study-level background: Earlier, 117 million unique TCR beta sequences were recovered from roughly 180 million T cells by an analysis.

Every donor was a healthy person donating bone marrow. General observations from the study: Reportedly, HLA-A and HLA-B alleles of most subjects were accurately predicted from TCR beta. In an earlier analysis, productive rearrangement rates for most beta V segments clustered near 87% or 30%.

Of note for this clone: No antigen is known for it.

Primers included in the PCR were 60 Vbeta and 13 Jbeta primers. Assay used: immunoSEQ multiplex PCR; TCRdb lists only in-frame clones, some missing. This table holds tens of thousands of clones, about 66% found once. V was clipped by 4 bases and J by 1 base; unmatched bases: 7. This CDR3 contains 16 residues. Germline lookup yields CDR1 SGHNT and CDR2 YYREEE (reference sequence). The receptor comes from a man between 60 and 75 years old in good health and CMV-seropositive. The genes are TRBV5-4 and TRBJ2-7, with 11 positions matching TRBD2. The sequenced material came from PBMCs. The CDR3 sequence: CASSGGTSGPSYEQYF. CDR3 in DNA: TGTGCCAGCAGCGGCGGGACTAGCGGACCTTCCTACGAGCAGTACTTC.